The 6 T cell receptor beta chains below were found in one sample sequenced in a study of blood T cell repertoires in COVID-19. TCRdb's copy holds only in-frame clones and misses some; the assay was immunoSEQ multiplex PCR. The data contain around 33,000 clones, 90% of them singletons. Material: peripheral blood. The receptors were gathered from a man older than 75 with acute or convalescent COVID-19.

The V call is TRBV9, the J call TRBJ1-1; D remains unclear. Germline V lookup: CDR1 SGDLS, CDR2 YYNGEE. The CDR3 has 15 residues. Trimming took off 0 bases at V and 3 bases at J, with 12 bases between the two ends. The CDR3 region is CASSVGVIGDTEAFF. As DNA, the CDR3 is TGTGCCAGCAGCGTAGGTGTTATCGGGGACACTGAAGCTTTCTTT.

This clone was detected only once. The V call is TRBV2, the J call TRBJ1-6; D not resolved. The CDR3 is made up of 14 amino acids. V was trimmed by 4 bases and J by 5 bases, leaving 9 bases between them. CDR1 SNHLY and CDR2 FYNNEI come from the germline V gene. The CDR3: CASSAGFDNSPLHF. The CDR3 DNA sequence: TGTGCCAGCAGTGCGGGATTCGATAATTCACCCCTCCACTTT.

The chain is built from TRBV5-6 and TRBJ1-3, with 9 positions matching TRBD1. V was clipped by 7 bases and J by 8 bases; unmatched bases: 13. The CDR3 is 15 residues long. Germline CDR1 reads SGHDT; CDR2 reads YYEEEE. The chain's CDR3 is CASWGTGTLGDTIYF. The CDR3 coding sequence is TGTGCCAGCTGGGGGACAGGGACCCTAGGGGACACCATATATTTT.

The gene calls are TRBV19 and TRBJ2-5, with 8 positions matching TRBD2. The CDR3 has 14 residues. The V gene end was trimmed by 8 bases and the J gene end by 1 base; junction bases not matched to a gene: 6. Germline V gives CDR1 LNHDA, CDR2 SQIVND (reference sequence). CDR3 bases: TGTGCCAGTCGGGGGGGGATGTTCCAAGAGACCCAGTACTTC. This codes for CASRGGMFQETQYF. The full variable domain, in which reference TRBV19 and TRBJ2-5 provide the parts outside the CDR3, is DGGITQSPKYLFRKEGQNVTLSCEQNLNHDAMYWYRQDPGQGLRLIYYSQIVNDFQKGDIAEGYSVSREKKESFPLTVTSAQKNPTAFYLCASRGGMFQETQYFGPGTRLLVL.

The chain combines TRBV28 with TRBJ2-1, with a weak D call TRBD2 (5 bases). The CDR3 loop spans 15 amino acids. Germline CDR1 reads MDHEN; CDR2 reads SYDVKM. V lost 3 bases to trimming and J lost 7 bases, with 16 bases between them. The CDR3 sequence: CASSFVGSPQNEQFF. In nucleotides, the CDR3 is TGTGCCAGCAGTTTCGTAGGGAGTCCCCAAAATGAGCAGTTCTTC.

This clone was detected only once. J is TRBJ1-2 and V is TRBV25-1, with D perhaps TRBD1 (5 bases). Trimming took off 0 bases at V and 7 bases at J, with 6 bases between the two ends. CDR3 length: 12 residues. The V gene's germline CDR1 is MGHDK and CDR2 SYGVNS. This chain's CDR3 is CASSEYRGGYTF. The CDR3 bases are TGTGCCAGCAGTGAATATAGGGGTGGCTACACCTTC.